This T cell receptor (beta chain) was captured by sequencing in a study of graft-versus-host responses after intestinal transplantation. Notes on the study in general: Association was observed between peak circulating GvH clone levels and early post-transplant HvG declines.

The graft tissue was processed, and this released both intraepithelial and lamina propria lymphocytes. Sequenced by immunoSEQ multiplex PCR; TCRdb stores in-frame clones only, minus some. The sample includes about 29,000 clones, more than 70% of them seen just once. There are a few counts of this clone. Its antigen is as yet unknown. The source is a human patient who received an intestinal transplant, so some T cells may come from the graft donor. Sequenced here: ileum tissue, sampled 98 days after intestinal transplantation.

The CDR3: CASSLARAGGQPQHF. The CDR3 region has the DNA TGTGCCAGCAGCCTGGCGAGGGCAGGAGGACAGCCCCAGCATTTT. The rearrangement links TRBV7-2 to TRBJ1-5; D not certain. This CDR3 has 15 residues. V was pared by 5 bases and J by 7 bases, with 18 bases between. CDR1 is SGHTA and CDR2 is FQGNSA in the germline V gene.